These T cell receptor beta chains were read from a single sample in a study of blood T cells in healthy people across ages. From the 5' RACE reads, TCRdb called clonotypes with MiXCR, one entry per CDR3 protein. The table shows some 1.5 million distinct CDR3 sequences, with 28% occurring only once. What was sequenced was blood. The receptors originated from a woman in her twenties or thirties in good health. Each CDR3 is given with its conserved first and last residue. A D gene is named only where the DNA matches it firmly. Clone size is not always given. Where it is, it says once, few, many or a class for expanded clones.

clone_size d_call j_call v_call cdr3_nt cdr3_aa
NA TRBD2 TRBJ2-1 TRBV7-2 TGTGCCAGCAGCTTAGATTCGGCGGGAGGGGGGTACGAGCAGTTCTTC CASSLDSAGGGYEQFF
NA TRBD1 TRBJ1-2 TRBV29-1 TGCAGCGCGCCGGGACAGTGGTATGGCTACACCTTC CSAPGQWYGYTF
many NA TRBJ2-1 TRBV9 TGTGCCAGCAGCGTAACGCAGCGGGCATTATACAATGAGCAGTTCTTC CASSVTQRALYNEQFF
NA NA TRBJ1-3 TRBV28 TGTGCCAGCAGTTTAACTTCATCGCGCCAGGGACGAAACACCATATATTTT CASSLTSSRQGRNTIYF
NA TRBD2 TRBJ2-1 TRBV5-5 TGTGCCAGCAGCCTGGGGCACGGGAGGGTGAGCTCCTACAATGAGCAGTTCTTC CASSLGHGRVSSYNEQFF
many NA TRBJ2-7 TRBV10-3 TGTGCCGTCGGACAGAGCTACGAGCAGTACTTC CAVGQSYEQYF
NA NA TRBJ2-3 TRBV20-1 TGCAGTGCTACGGCGCCCGGACGCACAGATACACAGTATTTT CSATAPGRTDTQYF
NA NA TRBJ2-1 TRBV12-3/TRBV12-4 TGTGCCAGCAGTTCTCCGGACTCACCCTACAATGAGCAGTTCTTC CASSSPDSPYNEQFF
few NA TRBJ2-7 TRBV20-1 TGCAGTGCTAGAGGACCCGGCTCCTACGAGCAGTACTTC CSARGPGSYEQYF
NA TRBD2 TRBJ2-1 TRBV4-3 TGCGCCAGCAGCCCGCAATACTCTAGCGGGGGTCCCTACAATGAGCAGTTCTTC CASSPQYSSGGPYNEQFF
few NA TRBJ2-3 TRBV11-2 TGTGCCAGCAGCTATTATGGGGCCCTCGGGGGAGATACGCAGTATTTT CASSYYGALGGDTQYF
many NA TRBJ2-1 TRBV6-6 TGTGCCAGCAGTGAGGGACAAGGCGACAATGAGCAGTTCTTC CASSEGQGDNEQFF
once TRBD1 TRBJ1-2 TRBV5-1 TGCGCCAGCACGACAGGGACAGGCGTATGGGGCTACACCTTC CASTTGTGVWGYTF
NA NA TRBJ2-7 TRBV27 TGTGCCAGCAGTCTGAGGAGGGGCCACGAGCAGTACTTC CASSLRRGHEQYF
once TRBD2 TRBJ2-7 TRBV9 TGTGCCAGCAGCGGGGGGAGGGCCCAAACCGATCCTGAGCAGTACTTC CASSGGRAQTDPEQYF
NA NA TRBJ2-3 TRBV12-3/TRBV12-4 TGTGCCTCCGCAGGGGCACCCCCCCGGGATACGCAGTATTTT CASAGAPPRDTQYF
NA NA TRBJ2-7 TRBV7-2 TGTGCCGGCAGCTTGGAGGGGGACTTTTCCTACGAGCAGTACTTC CAGSLEGDFSYEQYF
few NA TRBJ2-5 TRBV5-5 TGTGCCAGCAGCTTGACGACTCCTCAAGAGACCCAGTACTTC CASSLTTPQETQYF
few NA TRBJ1-5 TRBV6-1 TGTGCCAGCAGTGAGGTTGGACTGACGAATCAGCCCCAGCATTTT CASSEVGLTNQPQHF
many NA TRBJ2-1 TRBV7-2 TGTGCCAGCAGCGGGGGGAGCTCCTACAATGAGCAGTTCTTC CASSGGSSYNEQFF
few NA TRBJ1-6 TRBV5-1 TGCGCCAGCAGCTTGGGGGGGGCCGGGGTAAGGTCACCCCTCCACTTT CASSLGGAGVRSPLHF
many TRBD1 TRBJ2-1 TRBV29-1 TGCAGCGGGGGAGCGGGGACAGGGGTCCTGTTCTTC CSGGAGTGVLFF
few TRBD1 TRBJ2-7 TRBV6-6 TGTGCCAGCAAGACCGGGACAGGGGGCAACGAGCAGTACTTC CASKTGTGGNEQYF
NA NA TRBJ2-1 TRBV4-2 TGTGCCAGCAGCCCTCTCGGGACCGGGAGCTCCTACAATGAGCAGTTCTTC CASSPLGTGSSYNEQFF
NA NA TRBJ1-2 TRBV11-1 TGTGCCAGCAGCTTGGACAAACAGGGAACTAACTATGGCTACACCTTC CASSLDKQGTNYGYTF
NA TRBD2 TRBJ2-3 TRBV20-1 TGCAGTGTCGCGCCTGGCGGGGGGGCCACAGATACGCAGTATTTT CSVAPGGGATDTQYF
many NA TRBJ2-7 TRBV7-9 TGTGCCAGCAGTTCCTTCTCAGAATTGGAGCAGTACTTC CASSSFSELEQYF
NA NA TRBJ1-1 TRBV5-5 TGTGCCAGCAGCCAAACCCGCAGGGTAGGAACTGAAGCTTTCTTT CASSQTRRVGTEAFF
NA NA TRBJ1-5 TRBV20-1 TGCAGTGCCAGCGGGGGCCATCAGCCCCAGCATTTT CSASGGHQPQHF